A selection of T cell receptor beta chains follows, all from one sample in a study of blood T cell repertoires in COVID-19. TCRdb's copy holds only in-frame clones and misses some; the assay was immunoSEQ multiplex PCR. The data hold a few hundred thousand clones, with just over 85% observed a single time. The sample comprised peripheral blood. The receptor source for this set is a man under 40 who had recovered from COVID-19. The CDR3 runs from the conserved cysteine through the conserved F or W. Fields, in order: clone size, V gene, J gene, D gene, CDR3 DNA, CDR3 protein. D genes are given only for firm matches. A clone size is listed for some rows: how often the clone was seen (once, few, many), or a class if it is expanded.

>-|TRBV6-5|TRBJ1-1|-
TGTGCCAGCAGTTACTCAAGGGGATCAGGGGACACTGAAGCTTTCTTT
CASSYSRGSGDTEAFF
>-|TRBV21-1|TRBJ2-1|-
TGTGCCAGCCGAGGAGGGTACAATGAGCAGTTCTTC
CASRGGYNEQFF
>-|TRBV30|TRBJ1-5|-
TGTGCCTGGAGCGCGGACCCTGGCTCAGGGCAGCCCCAGCATTTT
CAWSADPGSGQPQHF
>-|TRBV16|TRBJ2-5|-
TGTGCCAGCAGCGGGGGGGGCGTCGGAGAGACCCAGTACTTC
CASSGGGVGETQYF
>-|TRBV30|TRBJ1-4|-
TGTGCCTGGAGTGTCTATCCAAGCCAACTGTTTTTT
CAWSVYPSQLFF
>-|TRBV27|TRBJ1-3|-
TGTGCCAGCAGTTCCCACAGAACCTACATACACTCTGGAAACACCATATATTTT
CASSSHRTYIHSGNTIYF
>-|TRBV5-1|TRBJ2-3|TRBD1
TGCGCCAGCAGCCCAGGGACAGGGGGAACCCGCACAGATACGCAGTATTTT
CASSPGTGGTRTDTQYF
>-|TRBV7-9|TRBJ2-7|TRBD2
TGTGCCAGCAGCTTAGGGGGAGGGCTGAGCTCCTACGAGCAGTACTTC
CASSLGGGLSSYEQYF
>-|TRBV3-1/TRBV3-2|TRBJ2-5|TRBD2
TGTGCCAGCAGGGCTGCGGGAGGAGAGACCCAGTACTTC
CASRAAGGETQYF
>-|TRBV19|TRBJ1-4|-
TGTGCCATCCTAGGAAGAGAATGCGAAAAACTGTTTTTT
CAILGRECEKLFF
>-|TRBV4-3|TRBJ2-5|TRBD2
TGCGCCAGCAGCCAAGATCTCAAGCGGGGGGCGACCCAAGAGACCCAGTACTTC
CASSQDLKRGATQETQYF
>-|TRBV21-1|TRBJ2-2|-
TGTGCCAGCAGCCCCCGGGACAGGGGTTTGGACACCGGGGAGCTGTTTTTT
CASSPRDRGLDTGELFF
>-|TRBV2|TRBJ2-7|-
TGTGCCAGCAGGCCGGGATTATCCTCCTACGAGCAGTACTTC
CASRPGLSSYEQYF
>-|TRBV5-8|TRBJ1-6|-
TGTGCCAGCAGCTCCGGGTCACCCCTCCACTTT
CASSSGSPLHF
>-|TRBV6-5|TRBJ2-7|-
TGTGCCAGCAGTTACTCGAGGAGTTCTCGCGCCTACGAGCAGTACTTC
CASSYSRSSRAYEQYF
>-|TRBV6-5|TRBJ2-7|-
TGTGCCAGCAGTAATAGGGGCAGCTCCTACGAGCAGTACTTC
CASSNRGSSYEQYF
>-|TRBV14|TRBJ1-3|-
TGTGCCAGCAGCCAAGTTGGGGGCGGCTACTCTGGAAACACCATATATTTT
CASSQVGGGYSGNTIYF
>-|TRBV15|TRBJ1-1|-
TGTGCCACCAGCAGAGATAGGAACAGGAACACTGAAGCTTTCTTT
CATSRDRNRNTEAFF
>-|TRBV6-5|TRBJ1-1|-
TGTGCCAGCAGTTACTCTTCCACTATGAACACTGAAGCTTTCTTT
CASSYSSTMNTEAFF
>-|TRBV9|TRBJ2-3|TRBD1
TGTGCCAGCAGCCCGGGGGGGACAGGGGGCACAGATACGCAGTATTTT
CASSPGGTGGTDTQYF
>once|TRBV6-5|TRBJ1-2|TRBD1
TGTGCCAGCAGCACCGGGACAGGAACAAACTATGGCTACACCTTC
CASSTGTGTNYGYTF
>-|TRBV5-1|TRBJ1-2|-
TGCGCCAGCAGCTCCCTCGGCTATGGCTACACCTTC
CASSSLGYGYTF
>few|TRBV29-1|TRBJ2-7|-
TGCAGCGTTGTGGATTCGGAGCGCAGTTCCTACGAGCAGTACTTC
CSVVDSERSSYEQYF
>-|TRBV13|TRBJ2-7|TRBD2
TGTGCCAGCAGCTTAAAGGCTAGCGGGGAGTACGAGCAGTACTTC
CASSLKASGEYEQYF
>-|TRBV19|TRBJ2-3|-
TGTGCCAGTAGTCCCTGGCAGGGCTCCACAGATACGCAGTATTTT
CASSPWQGSTDTQYF
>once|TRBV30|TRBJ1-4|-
TGTGCCTGGAGTGTATTTGGGAGGCGAGGGAGGACAACTAATGAAAAACTGTTTTTT
CAWSVFGRRGRTTNEKLFF
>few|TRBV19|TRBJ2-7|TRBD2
TGTGCCAGTAAAAGGGACGCGGGCCCGGGGGGCTACGAGCAGTACTTC
CASKRDAGPGGYEQYF
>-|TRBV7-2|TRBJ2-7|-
TGTGCCAGCAGCCCAGAGGGGGTGGGACCGTCCGAGCAGTACTTC
CASSPEGVGPSEQYF
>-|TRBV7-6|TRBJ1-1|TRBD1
TGTGCCAGCCGGGACAGGGAAAGACCTGAAGCTTTCTTT
CASRDRERPEAFF
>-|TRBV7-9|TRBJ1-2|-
TGTGCCAGCAGCTTAGACGACAGGTTCTATGGCTACACCTTC
CASSLDDRFYGYTF
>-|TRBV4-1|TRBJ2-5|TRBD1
TGCGCCAGCAGTCTAGGACAGGGGGCGCGGGAGACCCAGTACTTC
CASSLGQGARETQYF
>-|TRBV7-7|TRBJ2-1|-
TGTGCCAGCAGCTTAGGGGCTCCCTCCGCCCATGAGCAGTTCTTC
CASSLGAPSAHEQFF
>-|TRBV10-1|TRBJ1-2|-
TGCGCCAGCAGTGATGCGGGCTATGGCTACACCTTC
CASSDAGYGYTF
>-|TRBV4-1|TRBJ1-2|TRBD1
TGCGCCAGCAGCCAAGATCCGCAGGGGGGCGGCTACACCTTC
CASSQDPQGGGYTF
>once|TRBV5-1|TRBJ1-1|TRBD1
TGCGCCAGCAGCTTTGGGACAGGGAATGAAGCTTTCTTT
CASSFGTGNEAFF
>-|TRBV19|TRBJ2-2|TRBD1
TGTGCCAGTAACAGGGGCCCAAACACCGGGGAGCTGTTTTTT
CASNRGPNTGELFF